A single sample gave rise to the 11 T cell receptor beta chains below, sequenced in a study of T cells in Graves' hyperthyroidism and ophthalmopathy. Amplification of TCR beta CDR3 regions used RNA as the template. The primer set for the first-round RT-PCR of the TCR CDR3 was HTBI. TCRdb passed the multiplex PCR reads through MiXCR, listing each CDR3 protein once. This table has over 550,000 distinct CDR3 sequences, over 15% appearing once. The specimen sequenced was blood. The receptors shown here come from a young woman with Graves' hyperthyroidism.

The J gene is TRBJ1-4, the V gene TRBV18; 7 nucleotides agree with TRBD1. The CDR3 covers 13 residues. CDR1 and CDR2 from the germline V gene are KGHSH and LQKENI. The J segment lost 7 bases and the V segment lost 5 bases, leaving 4 bases of the junction unmatched. CDR3 sequence reads: CASSRQGVEKLFF. The CDR3 DNA sequence: TGTGCCAGCTCAAGGCAGGGGGTTGAAAAACTGTTTTTT.

The V call is TRBV25-1, the J call TRBJ1-4; perhaps TRBD1 as D (6 bases). The V end lost 6 bases, the J end lost 6 bases, and 11 bases lay between the germline ends. Germline CDR1 MGHDK, CDR2 SYGVNS. The CDR3 is made up of 13 amino acids. DNA of the CDR3: TGTGCCAGCAGGGGGCCAGGGGATGAAAAACTGTTTTTT. Translated, it gives CASRGPGDEKLFF.

This clonotype was seen many times. The chain employs TRBV6-1 and TRBJ2-3; 9 nucleotides line up with TRBD1. CDR1 MNHNS and CDR2 SASEGT come from the germline V gene. This CDR3 region has 15 residues. V shed 6 bases, J shed 0 bases, and the junction held 4 bases outside the gene matches. The CDR3 is CASRPTGGSTDTQYF. Written as DNA, the CDR3 is TGTGCCAGCAGGCCGACAGGGGGGAGCACAGATACGCAGTATTTT.

V usage is TRBV18 and J usage is TRBJ2-3; 7 positions agree with TRBD2. Germline loops: CDR1 KGHSH, CDR2 LQKENI. V shed 3 bases and J 5 bases; nucleotides not matched to a gene: 2. The CDR3 contains 13 residues. DNA for the CDR3: TGTGCCAGCTCACCGCGGGGGTTAGATACGCAGTATTTT. As protein: CASSPRGLDTQYF.

The chain has TRBV28 and TRBJ2-5; D might be TRBD2 (6 bases). Germline assignment: CDR1 MDHEN and CDR2 SYDVKM. The V gene lost 5 bases and the J gene lost 2 bases, with 18 bases spanning the gap. The CDR3 has 16 residues. The CDR3 coding sequence is TGTGCCAGCAGTCCGGCCGGGAGACGTGTTCAAGAGACCCAGTACTTC. It is translated as CASSPAGRRVQETQYF.

This clonotype occurred many times. The chain links TRBV20-1 to TRBJ2-7; maybe TRBD2 (6 bases). The germline CDR1 and CDR2 sequences are DFQATT and SNEGSKA (reference sequence). Between the trimmed V and J ends, which lost 7 bases and 5 bases, there was a span of 24 bases. CDR3 length: 15 residues. For the CDR3, the DNA is TGCAGTGGCACCTGGGAGGCCCATCGAGTCGACGAGCAGTACTTC. This gives the protein CSGTWEAHRVDEQYF.

In this sample, this clonotype turned up a few times. The V and J genes are TRBV27 and TRBJ2-3, with a tentative D call TRBD2 (6 bases). Germline loops: CDR1 MNHEY, CDR2 SMNVEV (reference sequence). V gave up 4 bases and J gave up 3 bases, with 14 bases separating them. The CDR3 totals 15 residues. The CDR3 DNA reads TGTGCCAGCAGTTCGCTGGGGGGAGCAACAGATACGCAGTATTTT. It encodes CASSSLGGATDTQYF.

This clonotype was detected ten times or more. The V call is TRBV20-1, the J call TRBJ1-2; TRBD1 matches 9 bases. This CDR3 region has 14 residues. Germline V lookup: CDR1 DFQATT, CDR2 SNEGSKA (reference sequence). Losses at the gene ends were 2 bases for V and 7 bases for J; bases not matched to a gene: 8. The CDR3 protein is CSARSGTGRVGYTF. The CDR3 DNA follows: TGCAGTGCTAGATCCGGGACAGGGAGAGTTGGCTACACCTTC.

The sample holds many counts of this clonotype. This chain links TRBV3-1 with TRBJ2-1; 7 nucleotides match TRBD2. CDR1 and CDR2 from the germline V gene are LGHDT and YNNKEL (reference sequence). Trimming took 3 bases from V and 0 from J; bases not matched to a gene: 17. CDR3 length: 20 amino acids. The CDR3 loop is CASSQTRVVAGRYSYNEQFF. The CDR3 region has the DNA TGTGCCAGCAGCCAGACGCGTGTGGTAGCGGGCCGTTACTCCTACAATGAGCAGTTCTTC.

This clonotype was recorded many times. The chain employs TRBV7-9 and TRBJ2-1; D might be TRBD1 or TRBD2, each matching 5 bases. CDR1 is SEHNR, CDR2 FQNEAQ, per germline (reference sequence). This CDR3 is 15 amino acids long. Trimming took off 3 bases at V and 3 bases at J, with 12 bases between the two ends. This CDR3 is CASSFGGTYYNEQFF. CDR3 sequence (DNA): TGTGCCAGCAGCTTTGGTGGGACCTACTACAATGAGCAGTTCTTC.

This clonotype was recorded at least ten times. The V and J genes are TRBV12-3 or TRBV12-4 and TRBJ1-4; 8 nucleotides line up with TRBD1. The CDR3 consists of 14 residues. J gave up 6 bases and V 6 bases, and 6 bases lay outside the gene matches. CDR3 DNA: TGTGCCAGCAGGCCGACAGGGGCGGATGAAAAACTGTTTTTT. This translates into CASRPTGADEKLFF.